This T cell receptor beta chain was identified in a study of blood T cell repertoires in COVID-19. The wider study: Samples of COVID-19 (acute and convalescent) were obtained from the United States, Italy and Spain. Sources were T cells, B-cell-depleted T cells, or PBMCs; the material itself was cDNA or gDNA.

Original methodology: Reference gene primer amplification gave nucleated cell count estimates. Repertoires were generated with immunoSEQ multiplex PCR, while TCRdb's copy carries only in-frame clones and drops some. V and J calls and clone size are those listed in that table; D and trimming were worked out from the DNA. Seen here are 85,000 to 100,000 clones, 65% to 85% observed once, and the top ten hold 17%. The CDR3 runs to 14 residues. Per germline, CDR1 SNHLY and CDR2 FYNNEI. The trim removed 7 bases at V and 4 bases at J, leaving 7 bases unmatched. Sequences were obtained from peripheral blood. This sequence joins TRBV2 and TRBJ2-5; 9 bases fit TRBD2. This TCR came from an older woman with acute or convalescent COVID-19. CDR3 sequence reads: CASTGERGAETQYF. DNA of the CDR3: TGTGCCAGCACGGGGGAGCGGGGGGCAGAGACCCAGTACTTC. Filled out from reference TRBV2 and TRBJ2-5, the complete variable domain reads EPEVTQTPSHQVTQMGQEVILRCVPISNHLYFYWYRQILGQKVEFLVSFYNNEISEKSEIFDDQFSVERPDGSNFTLKIRSTKLEDSAMYFCASTGERGAETQYFGPGTRLLVL.